The rows below give T cell receptor beta chains drawn from one sample of a study of T cell responses to AZD1222 COVID-19 vaccine. Method: immunoSEQ multiplex PCR; TCRdb's copy keeps in-frame clones and lacks some. The sample includes some 140,000 clones, approximately 90% of them seen just once. Here the sequenced sample was peripheral blood, taken on day 0 of AZD1222 vaccination. The receptors were gathered from an adult in good health. CDR3s include the opening cysteine and the closing phenylalanine or tryptophan.

v_gene	j_gene	CDR3aa
TRBV7-2	TRBJ1-4	CASSRDREKLFF
TRBV7-8	TRBJ2-2	CASSSLTLAGVAGELFF
TRBV10-2	TRBJ2-3	CASREGGDTQYF
TRBV18	TRBJ1-2	CASSLQDRSYGYTF
TRBV28	TRBJ1-4	CASSFAGREKLFF
TRBV3-1/TRBV3-2	TRBJ1-1	CASSQGNTEAFF
TRBV6-5	TRBJ2-2	CASSNPPPGELFF
TRBV3-1/TRBV3-2	TRBJ1-4	CASSYGRDEKLFF
TRBV24-1	TRBJ1-5	CATSDLLWCKLNNQPQHF
TRBV10-3	TRBJ1-2	CAISEGTKNGYTF
TRBV11-2	TRBJ2-2	CASSTGQGGELFF
TRBV5-1	TRBJ2-3	CASSGGQLAGFTDTQYF
TRBV6-2/TRBV6-3	TRBJ1-4	CASSYSMADFNEKLFF
TRBV28	TRBJ2-7	CASSLSLYEQYF
TRBV13	TRBJ1-5	CASSRGGPNQPQHF
TRBV6-1	TRBJ1-1	CASSEEVNTEAFF
TRBV5-1	TRBJ1-2	CASSPEDVSAYFYGYTF
TRBV5-1	TRBJ2-3	CASSTGTARADTQYF
TRBV5-5	TRBJ1-2	CASSRGQGYGYTF
TRBV5-4	TRBJ1-2	CASSSSGGSYGYTF
TRBV5-1	TRBJ2-7	CASSLGQGISHEQYF
TRBV10-3	TRBJ2-7	CAISEGAGGGYEQYF
TRBV5-1	TRBJ2-7	CASSLGQGNYEQYF
TRBV18	TRBJ2-1	CASSTGTGVYNEQFF
TRBV29-1	TRBJ1-1	CSAGTGVTEAFF
TRBV10-2	TRBJ2-1	CASSPPQAGVRNEQFF
TRBV27	TRBJ2-7	CASAQGPYEQYF
TRBV3-1/TRBV3-2	TRBJ2-3	CASSQVAGARNTQYF
TRBV28	TRBJ1-2	CASSLRMAGNGYTF
TRBV21-1	TRBJ2-2	CASSRQGEGDGELFF
TRBV5-1	TRBJ2-1	CASSPIAGRSNEQFF
TRBV4-3	TRBJ2-2	CASSQGLGAGTGELFF
TRBV2	TRBJ1-5	CASSEKEGQPQHF
TRBV9	TRBJ1-1	CASSVGWGSNTEAFF
TRBV29-1	TRBJ1-2	CSVVKQYYGYTF
TRBV9	TRBJ1-1	CASSVEVEGSAEAFF
TRBV10-3	TRBJ2-7	CATKSGSPYEQYF
TRBV18	TRBJ1-5	CASSPGGMGQHF
TRBV2	TRBJ2-7	CASSEIGKGRHEQYF
TRBV7-9	TRBJ1-2	CASSSVGYGYTF
TRBV5-1	TRBJ2-5	CASSLGSAQETQYF
TRBV7-2	TRBJ1-4	CASRQGGPNEKLFF
TRBV2	TRBJ1-4	CAGGGNNEKLFF
TRBV5-6	TRBJ1-2	CASSLEGRNYGYTF
TRBV28	TRBJ2-6	CASKGAGSGANVLTF
TRBV9	TRBJ2-3	CASRRGSADTQYF
TRBV19	TRBJ1-2	CASSMDSYNYGYTF
TRBV14	TRBJ1-2	CASSQEKDGYTF
TRBV7-9	TRBJ1-1	CASTQDSMNTEAFF
TRBV3-1/TRBV3-2	TRBJ1-2	CASSHRGGLVRGYTF
TRBV3-1/TRBV3-2	TRBJ2-5	CASSQGGSVTVTQYF
TRBV5-1	TRBJ2-1	CASSRQGTYNEQFF
TRBV18	TRBJ1-4	CASSTDRNEKLFF
TRBV5-4	TRBJ2-7	CASSPGLAGDKEQYF
TRBV6-1	TRBJ2-5	CASSEAFGGRTQYF
TRBV6-5	TRBJ2-7	CASSYSRRGLREQYF
TRBV3-1/TRBV3-2	TRBJ1-2	CASSPGVGGYTF
TRBV6-6	TRBJ2-2	CASSYLTQGLGGELFF
TRBV7-2	TRBJ2-7	CASREWTGSYEQYF